This is a list of T cell receptor beta chains from one sample in a study of PD-1 blockade in classical Hodgkin lymphoma. TCRdb's copy holds only in-frame clones and misses some; the assay was immunoSEQ multiplex PCR. In the table there are about 20,000 clones, roughly 80% of which are singletons. The material sequenced was peripheral blood mononuclear cells (PBMCs), taken before the fourth cycle of nivolumab. The receptors originated from a human donor with classical Hodgkin lymphoma. Each CDR3 is given with its conserved first and last residue. D genes are given only for firm matches. Part of the rows lack a size; the others show once, few, many or a class for expanded clones.

>.|TRBV27|TRBJ2-1|TRBD1
CASSDRGYEQFF
TGTGCCAGCAGTGACAGGGGTTATGAGCAGTTCTTC
>few|TRBV5-1|TRBJ2-4|.
CASSLEGNIQYF
TGCGCCAGCAGCTTGGAGGGGAACATTCAGTACTTC
>.|TRBV7-2|TRBJ2-2|.
CASTIGVTGELFF
TGTGCCAGCACGATCGGAGTCACCGGGGAGCTGTTTTTT
>.|TRBV5-1|TRBJ2-3|TRBD1
CASSFGQGTDTQYF
TGCGCCAGCAGCTTCGGACAGGGGACAGATACGCAGTATTTT
>.|TRBV27|TRBJ2-7|.
CASKLGRGRYEQYF
TGTGCCAGCAAACTGGGCAGGGGAAGGTACGAGCAGTACTTC
>.|TRBV10-1|TRBJ2-2|.
CASSGSPPPTGELFF
TGCGCCAGCAGTGGGTCCCCGCCTCCCACCGGGGAGCTGTTTTTT
>.|TRBV19|TRBJ2-7|TRBD1
CASRRDGTGFYEQYF
TGTGCCAGTAGGAGGGACGGGACAGGATTCTACGAGCAGTACTTC
>.|TRBV21-1|TRBJ2-2|.
CASSKHQIPLGQATYTGELFF
TGTGCCAGCAGCAAACACCAAATACCACTCGGACAGGCCACTTACACCGGGGAGCTGTTTTTT
>.|TRBV19|TRBJ2-6|.
CASSLATGTWANVLTF
TGTGCCAGTAGTTTGGCGACCGGGACATGGGCCAACGTCCTGACTTTC
>few|TRBV19|TRBJ2-5|.
CASSIRQGSETQYF
TGTGCCAGTAGTATACGGCAGGGGAGTGAGACCCAGTACTTC
>few|TRBV19|TRBJ1-4|.
CASSLRGYNEKLFF
TGTGCCAGTAGCCTCCGGGGTTATAATGAAAAACTGTTTTTT